This TCR beta chain derives from a study of blood T cell repertoires in COVID-19. On the study more broadly: Sites in the United States, Italy and Spain provided acute and convalescent COVID-19 samples. T cells, B-cell-depleted T cells, or PBMCs supplied cDNA or gDNA.

This CDR3 region has 13 residues. Germline V gene sequence: CDR1 ENHRY, CDR2 SYGVKD. Trimming stripped 10 bases from V and 4 bases from J, with 16 bases between. Those who participated ranged in age from about 18 to 89 years and resided in around 22 US areas. The study assigned cohorts using participant-reported clinical history. The method was immunoSEQ multiplex PCR; TCRdb's version includes in-frame clones alone and lacks a portion of them. The profile shows about 480,000 clones, more than 75% of them singletons. This receptor was obtained from a middle-aged woman who had recovered from COVID-19. Input material: PBMCs or T cells enriched from blood (not recorded which). The V gene is TRBV10-3, the J gene TRBJ1-2; D gene uncertain. The CDR3, as DNA: TGTGCCACGTCAACTAGATCGATCTATGGCTACACCTTC. Its protein product is CATSTRSIYGYTF.